Each of the 27 T cell receptor beta chains below was sequenced from the same sample in a study of cytomegalovirus exposure and HLA in healthy donors. It was with 60 Vbeta and 13 Jbeta primers that the PCR ran. TCRdb's copy holds only in-frame clones and misses some; the assay was immunoSEQ multiplex PCR. The sample holds 160,000 or so clones; almost 80% are singletons and the top ten take 1.4% to 1.5%. The sample comprised PBMCs. These receptors all stem from a male donor in good health and CMV-seronegative.

CDR3 amino acids: CSVGRLVGASYNEQFF. CDR3 coding DNA: TGCAGCGTTGGCCGTTTAGTGGGGGCGTCCTACAATGAGCAGTTCTTC. The V and J genes are TRBV29-1 and TRBJ2-1, with D possibly being TRBD1 (6 bases). V was pared by 4 bases and J by 1 base, with 17 bases between. CDR3 size: 16 residues. CDR1 is SQVTM and CDR2 is ANQGSEA in the germline V gene.

The CDR3 region has the DNA TGCAGTGCTCACGACAGCTACGAGCAGTACTTC. Translating it yields CSAHDSYEQYF. The chain links TRBV20-1 to TRBJ2-7; a possible D gene is TRBD1 (5 bases). CDR1 is DFQATT, CDR2 SNEGSKA, per germline (reference sequence). This CDR3 is built from 11 residues. The germline V and J ends were trimmed by 5 bases and 3 bases, with 8 bases remaining between them.

The rearrangement joins TRBV6-5 to TRBJ2-1; 7 bases align to TRBD1. The CDR3 loop spans 15 amino acids. The germline V gene has CDR1 MNHEY and CDR2 SVGAGI. V lost 0 bases, J lost 9 bases, and 8 bases stayed unmatched. For the CDR3, the DNA is TGTGCCAGCAGTTACTCCCGACAGGGAGCCGGTGAGCAGTTCTTC. Protein: CASSYSRQGAGEQFF.

The chain links TRBV6-4 to TRBJ2-1, with 10 bases aligning to TRBD2. V was pared by 2 bases and J by 6 bases, with 4 bases of the junction left unmatched. The CDR3 has 15 amino acids. CDR1 MRHNA and CDR2 SNTAGT come from the germline V gene. For the CDR3, the DNA is TGTGCCAGCAGTGACCTCCTAGCGGGAGCCAATGAGCAGTTCTTC. Translated, it gives CASSDLLAGANEQFF.

J is TRBJ2-4 and V is TRBV5-6; D remains ambiguous. Per the germline V gene, CDR1 is SGHDT and CDR2 is YYEEEE. V lost 5 bases and J 0 bases, leaving 6 bases between the germline ends. The length of the CDR3 is 13 residues. CDR3 DNA sequence: TGTGCCAGCAGTTCGTTAGCCAAAAACATTCAGTACTTC. As protein: CASSSLAKNIQYF.

V is TRBV2 and J is TRBJ2-1; TRBD2 matches at 7 bases. J was trimmed by 0 bases and V by 6 bases; bases with no gene match: 8. Germline lookup yields CDR1 SNHLY and CDR2 FYNNEI. The CDR3 is 16 amino acids. CDR3 sequence: CASRDLAASSYNEQFF. In DNA, the CDR3 is TGTGCCAGCAGGGACCTAGCGGCAAGCTCCTACAATGAGCAGTTCTTC.

The genes are TRBV15 and TRBJ2-7; 9 bases are a match to TRBD1. The germline gives CDR1 LNHNV, CDR2 YYDKDF (reference sequence). The CDR3 contains 13 residues. The junction had 5 bases not matched to a gene; V was cut back by 6 bases and J by 5 bases. Here the CDR3 DNA reads TGTGCCACCAGGACAGGGGGGCAGAACGAGCAGTACTTC. This sequence encodes CATRTGGQNEQYF.

In this sample, this clone turned up a few times. This sequence joins TRBV30 and TRBJ1-2, with 7 bases lining up with TRBD1. The CDR3 loop spans 14 amino acids. Germline V gene sequence: CDR1 GTSNPN, CDR2 SVGIG (reference sequence). V lost 1 base, J lost 3 bases, and 5 bases stayed unmatched. CDR3 amino acids: CAWSASGQDYGYTF. For the CDR3, the DNA is TGTGCCTGGAGTGCTTCCGGACAGGACTATGGCTACACCTTC.

This clone is a singleton in its sample. The chain recombines TRBV4-3 with TRBJ2-3; no definite D call. Germline V lookup: CDR1 LGHNA, CDR2 YSLEER. V gave up 0 bases and J gave up 0 bases, with 10 bases separating them. This CDR3 contains 16 residues. The CDR3 here is CASSQDLQYSTDTQYF. In DNA form, the CDR3 reads TGCGCCAGCAGCCAAGATTTACAGTATAGCACAGATACGCAGTATTTT.

V is TRBV4-2 and J is TRBJ2-5, with 14 bases identical to TRBD2. This CDR3 contains 18 residues. V was pared by 1 base and J by 4 bases, with 8 bases of the junction left unmatched. Per germline, CDR1 LGHNA and CDR2 YNFKEQ. Here the CDR3 reads CASSQGESGTSGGETQYF. The CDR3 nucleotides are TGTGCCAGCAGCCAAGGGGAGTCCGGGACTAGCGGGGGAGAGACCCAGTACTTC.

The chain uses TRBV13 and TRBJ2-3, with 8 positions matching TRBD1. The J segment lost 1 base and the V segment lost 10 bases, leaving 13 bases of the junction unmatched. The V gene's germline CDR1 is PRHDT and CDR2 FYEKMQ (reference sequence). This CDR3 region has 16 residues. The DNA of the CDR3 is TGTGCCACCGGACAGGGTCAAGGTGGGGGCACAGATACGCAGTATTTT. Translated, it gives CATGQGQGGGTDTQYF.

This chain uses TRBV18 with TRBJ2-5, with TRBD2 matching over 14 bases. Per the germline V gene, CDR1 is KGHSH and CDR2 is LQKENI. J gave up 5 bases and V 10 bases, and 15 bases lay outside the gene matches. This CDR3 has 17 amino acids. CDR3 protein: CATSGLAGARGGETQYF. CDR3 nucleotide sequence: TGTGCCACGTCGGGACTAGCGGGGGCCCGCGGGGGTGAGACCCAGTACTTC.

CDR3 coding DNA: TGTGCCAGCAGCTTAGCGGTAGCGGGAGGTCTGGAGACCCAGTACTTC. Its translation is CASSLAVAGGLETQYF. V gene TRBV7-6 combines with J gene TRBJ2-5; 10 nucleotides match TRBD2. The junction had 6 bases not matched to a gene; V was cut back by 0 bases and J by 5 bases. CDR1 and CDR2 (germline): SGHVS, FNYEAQ. The CDR3 is made up of 16 amino acids.

CDR3 bases: TGTGCCAGCAGTTTGGCAGGAGGCTCACCCCTCCACTTT. Translation gives CASSLAGGSPLHF. This sequence joins TRBV27 and TRBJ1-6; no clear D gene. V lost 3 bases to trimming and J lost 10 bases, with 10 bases between them. CDR3 length: 13 residues. Germline loops: CDR1 MNHEY, CDR2 SMNVEV (reference sequence).

This clone was seen a few times. The chain employs TRBV6-6 and TRBJ2-3; D gene unclear. The germline CDR1 and CDR2 sequences are MNHNY and SVGAGI (reference sequence). V lost 6 bases and J lost 6, with 7 bases in between. The CDR3 loop spans 11 amino acids. This CDR3 reads CASSNTDTQYF. The CDR3 DNA sequence: TGTGCCAGCAGCAACACCGATACGCAGTATTTT.

The CDR3 DNA reads TGTGCCAGCAGCTTAGCCGCGGTGAACACTGAAGCTTTCTTT. Its protein product is CASSLAAVNTEAFF. The chain couples TRBV7-9 to TRBJ1-1; D not resolved. Germline loops: CDR1 SEHNR, CDR2 FQNEAQ (reference sequence). This CDR3 spans 14 amino acids. Trimming stripped 0 bases from V and 0 bases from J, with 5 bases between.

The chain is built from TRBV9 and TRBJ2-7; D is perhaps TRBD1 (5 bases). This CDR3 is 15 amino acids long. The V and J ends lost 0 bases and 3 bases respectively, with 13 bases between them. CDR1 and CDR2 from the germline V gene are SGDLS and YYNGEE. CDR3 DNA sequence: TGTGCCAGCAGCGTAGGTGGAAGGGGTGACTACGAGCAGTACTTC. Its protein is CASSVGGRGDYEQYF.

In its sample, this clone was seen a few times. The chain is built from TRBV10-3 and TRBJ2-2, with 7 positions matching TRBD1. Losses at the gene ends were 5 bases for V and 0 bases for J; bases not matched to a gene: 6. The CDR3 is 16 amino acids. CDR1 and CDR2 (germline): ENHRY, SYGVKD. The DNA of the CDR3 is TGTGCCATCAGTCGCCGGACAGGATCGAACACCGGGGAGCTGTTTTTT. This sequence encodes CAISRRTGSNTGELFF.

Concerning this clone itself: A read error may account for a junction end that differs from germline. This sample includes further DNA sequences coding for the same CDR3. The chain carries TRBV7-2 and TRBJ1-6; weak D call: TRBD1 (5 bases). The CDR3 loop spans 15 amino acids. Looked up from germline, CDR1 is SGHTA and CDR2 is FQGNSA. CDR3 DNA sequence: TGTGCCAGCAGCTTGGGGGGGTCCTATAATTCACCCCTTCACTTT. Its protein is CASSLGGSYNSPLHF.

V gene TRBV2 combines with J gene TRBJ1-4, with 7 bases matching TRBD1. This CDR3 contains 13 residues. Unmatched junction bases numbered 4, after V lost 5 bases and J lost 7 bases. The germline V gene has CDR1 SNHLY and CDR2 FYNNEI. The CDR3 region is CASSPTGSEKLFF. The DNA of the CDR3 is TGTGCCAGCAGTCCGACAGGGAGTGAAAAACTGTTTTTT.

The V and J genes are TRBV19 and TRBJ2-4, with no clear D. The CDR3 loop spans 16 amino acids. Trimming stripped 0 bases from V and 0 bases from J, with 9 bases between. Per germline, CDR1 LNHDA and CDR2 SQIVND (reference sequence). The DNA of the CDR3 is TGTGCCAGTAGTATAGACACTTCCTTAGCCAAAAACATTCAGTACTTC. Translating gives CASSIDTSLAKNIQYF.

This chain connects TRBV27 to TRBJ2-5, with 11 nucleotides matching TRBD2. Trimming at V came to 5 bases and at J to 5 bases, leaving 10 bases not matched to a gene. The germline V gene has CDR1 MNHEY and CDR2 SMNVEV (reference sequence). The CDR3 spans 16 residues. The CDR3 coding sequence is TGTGCCAGCAGTCTTGTAGCGGGGGGGGCCTCGGAGACCCAGTACTTC. Translated: CASSLVAGGASETQYF.

This clone was recorded once. V gene TRBV19 combines with J gene TRBJ1-5; D is unresolved. Trimming removed 1 base at V and 1 base at J, with 8 bases between. Per the germline V gene, CDR1 is LNHDA and CDR2 is SQIVND (reference sequence). The CDR3 spans 15 residues. This CDR3 reads CASSIGDTSNQPQHF. In DNA form, the CDR3 reads TGTGCCAGTAGTATAGGAGACACAAGCAATCAGCCCCAGCATTTT.

This rearrangement joins TRBV7-3 to TRBJ2-7; TRBD1 matches 7 bases. The trim removed 4 bases at V and 2 bases at J, leaving 8 bases unmatched. Per the germline V gene, CDR1 is SGHTA and CDR2 is FQGTGA. CDR3 length: 15 residues. The CDR3: CASSYYQGQPYEQYF. In DNA form, the CDR3 reads TGTGCCAGCAGCTACTACCAGGGACAGCCCTACGAGCAGTACTTC. Filled out from reference TRBV7-3 and TRBJ2-7, the complete variable domain reads GAGVSQTPSNKVTEKGKYVELRCDPISGHTALYWYRQSLGQGPEFLIYFQGTGAADDSGLPNDRFFAVRPEGSVSTLKIQRTERGDSAVYLCASSYYQGQPYEQYFGPGTRLTVT.

The chain recombines TRBV2 with TRBJ2-5; no reliable D call. The CDR3 sequence is 12 residues long. Germline V CDR1 and CDR2: SNHLY, FYNNEI. V lost 7 bases and J lost 0, with 6 bases in between. The CDR3, as DNA: TGTGCCAGCAAACAGTACCAAGAGACCCAGTACTTC. It yields the protein CASKQYQETQYF.

This clone has a single count. The rearrangement links TRBV7-3 to TRBJ2-6; D gene uncertain. This CDR3 is built from 17 residues. V was pared by 3 bases and J by 1 base, with 13 bases between. Germline V gene sequence: CDR1 SGHTA, CDR2 FQGTGA. The CDR3 sequence is CASSFTKLISGANVLTF. The CDR3 DNA sequence: TGTGCCAGCAGCTTTACGAAACTCATTTCTGGGGCCAACGTCCTGACTTTC. Supplemented by reference TRBV7-3 and TRBJ2-6, the full variable domain reads GAGVSQTPSNKVTEKGKYVELRCDPISGHTALYWYRQSLGQGPEFLIYFQGTGAADDSGLPNDRFFAVRPEGSVSTLKIQRTERGDSAVYLCASSFTKLISGANVLTFGAGSRLTVL.

The CDR3 loop reads CASSYTRGSYEQYF. For the CDR3, the DNA is TGTGCCAGCAGTTACACCCGCGGCTCCTACGAGCAGTACTTC. The chain uses TRBV6-5 and TRBJ2-7; the D is unclear. This CDR3 has 14 residues. V was pared by 2 bases and J by 0 bases, with 8 bases between. Germline V lookup: CDR1 MNHEY, CDR2 SVGAGI.